These T cell receptor beta chains were read from a single sample in a study of long-term antiretroviral therapy in people with HIV. Assay used: immunoSEQ multiplex PCR; TCRdb lists only in-frame clones, some missing. The repertoire holds tens of thousands of clones, about 93% seen once, with about 9.3% in the top ten. Sequences were derived from unsorted PBMCs, sampled 6.2 years after starting antiretroviral therapy. The source is a man in his forties with HIV. Both conserved end residues are part of each CDR3. D genes are given only for firm matches. Not all rows give a size; the values are once, few, many and, for expanded clones, a class.

J | size | D | V | DNA | CDR3
TRBJ2-1 | - | - | TRBV13 | TGTGCCAGCAGCTTAGGCCACGTCGGCCACTACAATGAGCAGTTCTTC | CASSLGHVGHYNEQFF
TRBJ1-2 | - | - | TRBV2 | TGTGCCAGCAGTGAATCTGGGAATACGGGTGGCTACACCTTC | CASSESGNTGGYTF
TRBJ1-1 | - | - | TRBV6-1 | TGTGCCAGCAGTGACCCGCGACTTGAAGCTTTCTTT | CASSDPRLEAFF
TRBJ1-1 | - | - | TRBV4-2 | TGTGCCAGCAGCCCCACACGGCAGGGATGGGCTGAAGCTTTCTTT | CASSPTRQGWAEAFF
TRBJ1-1 | - | TRBD1 | TRBV4-3 | TGCGCCAGCAGCCAAGCTGACAGGGCGAACACTGAAGCTTTCTTT | CASSQADRANTEAFF
TRBJ2-5 | - | - | TRBV7-9 | TGTGCCAGCAGCTTAGTTGATGAGGGAGAGACCCAGTACTTC | CASSLVDEGETQYF
TRBJ2-2 | - | - | TRBV27 | TGTGCCAGCAGTTTCCTCGGTGGCACCGGGGAGCTGTTTTTT | CASSFLGGTGELFF
TRBJ1-4 | - | - | TRBV5-1 | TGCGCCAGCAGCTTCACCGGATCAACTAATGAAAAACTGTTTTTT | CASSFTGSTNEKLFF
TRBJ1-1 | - | - | TRBV7-3 | TGTGCCAGCGGCGGAGACGTTAACACTGAAGCTTTCTTT | CASGGDVNTEAFF
TRBJ2-2 | - | - | TRBV4-3 | TGCGCCAGCAGCCAAGAAGAAGCGGCCGGGGAGCTGTTTTTT | CASSQEEAAGELFF
TRBJ1-5 | - | TRBD1 | TRBV4-1 | TGCGCCAGCAGTATGATGCCAGGGGGTTTTAGGCCCCAGCATTTT | CASSMMPGGFRPQHF
TRBJ2-5 | - | TRBD2 | TRBV5-8 | TGTGCCAGCAGGCGGGGAGGGGAAGAGACCCAGTACTTC | CASRRGGEETQYF
TRBJ2-1 | - | TRBD2 | TRBV7-8 | TGTGCCAGCAGCCCCGGTGATAAGCGGGGGAGCACGCAGTTCTTC | CASSPGDKRGSTQFF
TRBJ2-3 | - | - | TRBV14 | TGTGCCAGCAGCCTGGCGGGACCCTACACAGATACGCAGTATTTT | CASSLAGPYTDTQYF
TRBJ2-3 | few | TRBD2 | TRBV19 | TGTGCCAGTAGTAAGGCTAGCGGGGGGAGGTCAGATACGCAGTATTTT | CASSKASGGRSDTQYF
TRBJ2-7 | - | - | TRBV9 | TGTGCCAGCAGTCGAGCGGTGGTAGCCTCGGCTTTCGACGAGCAGTACTTC | CASSRAVVASAFDEQYF
TRBJ1-6 | - | - | TRBV6-5 | TGTGCCAGCAGTTACGGGGTGCTCTATAATTCACCCCTCCACTTT | CASSYGVLYNSPLHF
TRBJ2-5 | - | - | TRBV11-3 | TGTGCCAGCAGCACCGGGGCGGGGACCCAGTACTTC | CASSTGAGTQYF
TRBJ2-2 | once | TRBD1 | TRBV11-3 | TGTGCCAGCAGCGGGCCCGTGACAGGGATAAGCACCGGGGAGCTGTTTTTT | CASSGPVTGISTGELFF
TRBJ2-2 | - | TRBD2 | TRBV5-1 | TGCGCCAGCAGCTTGCTAGCGGGAGGGTCCTGGGGCACCGGGGAGCTGTTTTTT | CASSLLAGGSWGTGELFF
TRBJ1-3 | - | - | TRBV9 | TGTGCCAGCAGCGTAGGGGGAGGGAACACCATATATTTT | CASSVGGGNTIYF
TRBJ2-1 | - | - | TRBV19 | TGTGCCAGTAGCCCTTGGGGCGGCTCCTACAATGAGCAGTTCTTC | CASSPWGGSYNEQFF
TRBJ2-3 | - | TRBD2 | TRBV7-6 | TGTGCCAGCAGCGTAACTAGCGGGGGACCAGATACGCAGTATTTT | CASSVTSGGPDTQYF
TRBJ2-7 | - | - | TRBV7-9 | TGTGCCAGCAGCCAGAGTCGGACAGCCTACGAGCAGTACTTC | CASSQSRTAYEQYF
TRBJ2-7 | - | TRBD1 | TRBV7-2 | TGTGCCAGCAGCCCACAGGGGGCTAATCGGGAGCAGTACTTC | CASSPQGANREQYF
TRBJ2-5 | - | TRBD1 | TRBV7-7 | TGTGCTAGCAGCTTAGCGATACCGGGACAGGGAGCAGAGACCCAGTACTTC | CASSLAIPGQGAETQYF
TRBJ1-1 | - | - | TRBV10-3 | TGTGCCATCAGTGACACAACCCAGAACACTGAAGCTTTCTTT | CAISDTTQNTEAFF
TRBJ2-1 | - | TRBD2 | TRBV9 | TGTGCCAGCAGCGTAGTAGCGGGGCCCTCCTACAATGAGCAGTTCTTC | CASSVVAGPSYNEQFF
TRBJ2-7 | - | - | TRBV7-6 | TGTGCCAGCAGCCCCATACAGGATTTGAGGTACGAGCAGTACTTC | CASSPIQDLRYEQYF
TRBJ2-3 | - | TRBD2 | TRBV5-8 | TGTGCCAGCAGCCTGCAACTAGCGGAGTTGGGGACGCAGTATTTT | CASSLQLAELGTQYF
TRBJ1-2 | - | - | TRBV5-4 | TGTGCCAGCAGCCCACGGGGAGCTGGCTATGGCTACACCTTC | CASSPRGAGYGYTF
TRBJ2-7 | - | TRBD2 | TRBV7-6 | TGTGCCAGCAGCTTAGTAGCGGGAGGAGGCGAGCAGTACTTC | CASSLVAGGGEQYF
TRBJ2-7 | - | - | TRBV10-3 | TGTGCCATCACAGACGTAGGGTTCGAGCAGTACTTC | CAITDVGFEQYF
TRBJ1-4 | - | TRBD1 | TRBV7-9 | TGTGCCAGCAGCCGAGGACAGGGGACTAATGAAAAACTGTTTTTT | CASSRGQGTNEKLFF
TRBJ1-2 | - | - | TRBV6-1 | TGTGCCAGCAGTGAGGATAGGGGGTTTTATGGCTACACCTTC | CASSEDRGFYGYTF